These 2 T cell receptor beta chains originate from one sample sequenced in a study of shared clonotypes between healthy human individuals. Clones were read by immunoSEQ multiplex PCR, and TCRdb kept only the in-frame ones, dropping some. The sample holds fewer than 2.5 million clones, roughly 93% seen once. The sequencing input was naive CD4+ T cells from PBMCs. Subset here: CD45RA+ positively selected. These receptors were taken from a man aged 18 to 35 in good health. Some clones in this sample may be carry-over from other donors' samples.

The DNA of the CDR3 is TGTGCCAGCAGCTCCCGGACCCCGGGACACCCTAACTATGGCTACACCTTC. Its protein product is CASSSRTPGHPNYGYTF. The J gene is TRBJ1-2, the V gene TRBV5-4; maybe TRBD1 (6 bases). Germline CDR1 is SGHNT and CDR2 is YYREEE (reference sequence). Trimming removed 3 bases from V and 0 bases from J, with 18 bases in between. The CDR3 is 17 residues long.

With regard to this clone: The sample has other DNA sequences that encode this CDR3 too. The CDR3 region has the DNA TGTGCCAGCAGTCTCGGGACACTGAACACTGAAGCTTTCTTT. Translating gives CASSLGTLNTEAFF. The gene calls are TRBV28 and TRBJ1-1; D may be TRBD1 (6 bases). CDR1 is MDHEN, CDR2 SYDVKM, per germline. The ends were cut back, 5 bases at V and 0 bases at J, with 10 bases in the middle. This CDR3 comprises 14 residues.